This entry is about one TCR beta chain. Its antigen is as yet unknown. Here immunoSEQ multiplex PCR was the method, and the copy in TCRdb shows in-frame clones only, minus some. The table shows 100,000 to 120,000 clones, with 92% occurring only once. The CDR3 spans 16 residues. Germline lookup yields CDR1 LNHDA and CDR2 SQIVND (reference sequence). Trimming cost V 4 bases and J 2 bases; bases outside gene matches: 2. This sample is drawn from a study of T cell responses to AZD1222 COVID-19 vaccine. Study results and caveats: Among vaccine-associated CD4 TCRs, coverage spanned spike, with dominance at 160-218 and 743-854. Rises in breadth and depth of Spike-specific TCRs came after two AZD1222 doses. Most donors were white British, females outnumbered males, and clonal diversity was possibly underestimated. Just five or six AZD1222 recipients were seropositive at baseline.

Sequenced material: peripheral blood, taken 28 days after the second AZD1222 dose. This receptor was identified in an adult who received the AZD1222 COVID-19 vaccine. V is TRBV19 and J is TRBJ2-6; 10 nucleotides align to TRBD1. As DNA, the CDR3 is TGTGCCAGTAGTACGGGGACAGGGGCTGGGGCCAACGTCCTGACTTTC. It is translated as CASSTGTGAGANVLTF.